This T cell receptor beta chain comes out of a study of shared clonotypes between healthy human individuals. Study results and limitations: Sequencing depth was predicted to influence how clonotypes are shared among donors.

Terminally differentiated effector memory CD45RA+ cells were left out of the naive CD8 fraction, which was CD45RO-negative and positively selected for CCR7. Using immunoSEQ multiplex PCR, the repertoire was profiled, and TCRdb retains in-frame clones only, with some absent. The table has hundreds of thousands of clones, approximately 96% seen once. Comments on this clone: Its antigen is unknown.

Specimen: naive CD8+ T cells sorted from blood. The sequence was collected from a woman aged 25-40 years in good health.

The CDR3 loop reads CASSFSTGTGNLIEQYF. CDR3 nucleotides: TGTGCCAGCAGCTTTTCCACCGGGACAGGGAATCTCATCGAGCAGTACTTC. The chain joins TRBV7-8 to TRBJ2-7; TRBD1 agrees at 9 bases. This CDR3 is 17 amino acids long. The germline V gene encodes CDR1 SGHVS and CDR2 FQNEAQ. The trim removed 3 bases at V and 6 bases at J, leaving 15 bases unmatched. The full variable domain, with the rest looked up from reference TRBV7-8 and TRBJ2-7, is GAGVSQSPRYKVAKRGQDVALRCDPISGHVSLFWYQQALGQGPEFLTYFQNEAQLDKSGLPSDRFFAERPEGSVSTLKIQRTQQEDSAVYLCASSFSTGTGNLIEQYFGPGTRLTVT.